In its sample, the clone carrying this T cell receptor beta chain was seen a few times. This record belongs to a study of control samples from healthy donors and cancer patients. Sequencing used immunoSEQ multiplex PCR; TCRdb keeps in-frame clones, though not all of them. The table has 95,000 to 100,000 clones, approximately 90% seen once. The CDR3 has 12 residues. Germline values: CDR1 LNHNV, CDR2 YYDKDF (reference sequence). Trimming pared 3 bases from V and 3 bases from J, leaving 5 bases between. V usage is TRBV15 and J usage is TRBJ1-1; D is uncertain. Source material: blood. This TCR derives from a man aged 25 to 40 in good health. The CDR3 reads CATSRRDTEAFF. The DNA for the CDR3 is TGTGCCACCAGCAGGAGGGACACTGAAGCTTTCTTT.